This passage covers 22 T cell receptor beta chains from one sample sequenced in a study of Ad26.COV2.S vaccination and SARS-CoV-2 variants. TCRdb keeps only in-frame clones here, not all; method: immunoSEQ multiplex PCR. This table has 200,000 to 250,000 clones, roughly 90% appearing once. Treatment here: some 19 received Ad26.COV2.S at low or high dose, single or two shots; a few received placebo; per-sample allocation not given. Samples came from day 63 after the first vaccine or placebo injection. The source material was peripheral blood, sampled in a trial of Ad26.COV2.S vaccine versus placebo. The receptors were gathered from a person between 18 and 60 years old who received the Ad26.COV2.S COVID-19 vaccine or a placebo.

The chain recombines TRBV19 with TRBJ2-2; the D gene is possibly TRBD1 (5 bases). V was shortened by 6 bases and J by 5 bases, with 7 bases between the two germline ends. The CDR3 runs to 12 residues. Germline lookup yields CDR1 LNHDA and CDR2 SQIVND (reference sequence). Written as DNA, the CDR3 is TGTGCCAGTAGCCAGGGTACCGGGGAGCTGTTTTTT. This codes for CASSQGTGELFF.

V and J are TRBV4-1 and TRBJ1-1; the D gene is possibly TRBD1 (5 bases). The CDR3 spans 14 residues. The V gene lost 6 bases and the J gene lost 2 bases, with 13 bases spanning the gap. Germline V gives CDR1 MGHRA, CDR2 YSYEKL. CDR3 loop: CASRSLGVNTEAFF. CDR3 bases: TGCGCCAGCAGGTCGCTAGGGGTAAACACTGAAGCTTTCTTT.

The chain employs TRBV18 and TRBJ2-3; 7 positions match TRBD1. V shed 7 bases, J shed 2 bases, and the junction held 15 bases outside the gene matches. Germline CDR1 and CDR2: KGHSH and LQKENI. The CDR3 has 17 residues. CDR3 region: CASLGEGGRKTTDTQYF. CDR3 bases: TGTGCCAGCTTGGGCGAAGGGGGCCGGAAGACCACAGATACGCAGTATTTT.

CDR3 bases: TGTGCCAGCAGTGCGAGGACTGAAGCTTTCTTT. Translation: CASSARTEAFF. The J gene is TRBJ1-1, the V gene TRBV28; unclear D gene. The V gene's germline CDR1 is MDHEN and CDR2 SYDVKM. V was trimmed by 5 bases and J by 5 bases, leaving 6 bases between them. The CDR3 contains 11 residues.

The chain carries TRBV19 and TRBJ2-7; 9 nucleotides match TRBD1. Germline values: CDR1 LNHDA, CDR2 SQIVND (reference sequence). V shed 10 bases and J 0 bases; nucleotides not matched to a gene: 13. The CDR3 contains 16 residues. CDR3 region: CATSDRGGLSSYEQYF. The CDR3 DNA sequence: TGTGCCACTTCAGACAGGGGGGGCTTAAGCTCCTACGAGCAGTACTTC.

This clone came up once. The gene calls are TRBV7-2 and TRBJ1-1; D gene unclear. The germline V gene has CDR1 SGHTA and CDR2 FQGNSA. Trimming took off 5 bases at V and 0 bases at J, with 25 bases between the two ends. This CDR3 comprises 19 residues. CDR3 sequence (DNA): TGTGCCAGCAGCCCCACCTCGCCCGGGGAATGGGTGTTGAACACTGAAGCTTTCTTT. As protein: CASSPTSPGEWVLNTEAFF.

The chain combines TRBV2 with TRBJ1-1, with no clear D. V was pared by 4 bases and J by 2 bases, with 14 bases between. In germline, CDR1 is SNHLY, CDR2 FYNNEI. This CDR3 spans 15 amino acids. The DNA for the CDR3 is TGTGCCAGCAGTGCGACTCGGGCTCAAAACACTGAAGCTTTCTTT. Translating gives CASSATRAQNTEAFF.

This clone has only a few counts. The V and J genes are TRBV14 and TRBJ1-4; 7 bases align to TRBD1. V was pared by 0 bases and J by 5 bases, with 6 bases of the junction left unmatched. The CDR3 runs to 16 residues. Germline V CDR1 and CDR2: SGHDN, FVKESK. The CDR3 spells CASSQDGTVPNEKLFF. The CDR3 nucleotides are TGTGCCAGCAGCCAAGATGGGACAGTACCCAATGAAAAACTGTTTTTT.

This clone occurred once. The chain employs TRBV29-1 and TRBJ2-7; TRBD1 aligns across 7 bases. The V gene's germline CDR1 is SQVTM and CDR2 ANQGSEA. There are 13 residues in the CDR3. The J segment lost 7 bases and the V segment lost 5 bases, leaving 11 bases of the junction unmatched. CDR3 DNA sequence: TGCAGCGTTTCATACGACAGGGCTCAGGAGCAGTACTTC. It codes for CSVSYDRAQEQYF.

DNA for the CDR3: TGTGCCAGCAGCCCTGGGGGGAGTAGCGGCAGCACAGATACGCAGTATTTT. Protein: CASSPGGSSGSTDTQYF. The V call is TRBV7-8, the J call TRBJ2-3; D possibly corresponds to TRBD2 (6 bases). Germline V CDR1 and CDR2: SGHVS, FQNEAQ. The V end was cut by 5 bases, the J end by 0 bases, with 18 bases between. The CDR3 sequence is 17 residues long.

V is TRBV30 and J is TRBJ2-5, with D possibly being TRBD2 (5 bases). Germline CDR1 is GTSNPN and CDR2 is SVGIG (reference sequence). Trimming removed 2 bases at V and 2 bases at J, with 6 bases between. The CDR3 loop spans 12 amino acids. CDR3 loop: CAWSRLQETQYF. DNA of the CDR3: TGTGCCTGGAGTAGACTACAAGAGACCCAGTACTTC.

The chain recombines TRBV28 with TRBJ2-4, with 8 bases fitting TRBD1. The ends lost 7 bases at V and 3 bases at J; junction bases unmatched: 11. Looked up from germline, CDR1 is MDHEN and CDR2 is SYDVKM. CDR3 length equals 16 residues. The CDR3 nucleotides read TGTGCCAGCACATCTTCAGGGGGCGATATCAAAAACATTCAGTACTTC. Amino acids: CASTSSGGDIKNIQYF.

The chain combines TRBV9 with TRBJ2-5; 12 bases agree with TRBD2. The CDR3 runs 16 residues. Trimming removed 4 bases from V and 4 bases from J; junction bases left unmatched: 8. The germline V gene encodes CDR1 SGDLS and CDR2 YYNGEE. CDR3 nucleotide sequence: TGTGCCAGCAGCCTTCCGACTAGCGGGGGAGGAGAGACCCAGTACTTC. It yields the protein CASSLPTSGGGETQYF.

The chain uses TRBV5-1 and TRBJ1-4, with D possibly being TRBD1 (5 bases). V was cut by 0 bases and J by 7 bases, with 10 bases left in between. Per the germline V gene, CDR1 is SGHRS and CDR2 is YFSETQ. The CDR3 length is 14 residues. The CDR3 sequence: CASSLVQGGEKLFF. The DNA of the CDR3 is TGCGCCAGCAGCTTGGTCCAGGGAGGTGAAAAACTGTTTTTT.

The rearrangement joins TRBV7-6 to TRBJ2-1; 11 bases agree with TRBD2. CDR3 size: 17 residues. V trimming: 5 bases; J trimming: 0 bases; junction bases outside the gene matches: 6. Germline loops: CDR1 SGHVS, CDR2 FNYEAQ. CDR3 protein: CASSLGLAGGSYNEQFF. The CDR3 DNA reads TGTGCCAGCAGCCTAGGGCTAGCGGGAGGCTCCTACAATGAGCAGTTCTTC.

This rearrangement joins TRBV3-1 (or the pseudogene TRBV3-2) to TRBJ1-6; no reliable D call. CDR1 is LGHDT and CDR2 is YNNKEL in the germline V gene (reference sequence). Trimming removed 4 bases from V and 5 bases from J, with 9 bases in between. The CDR3 sequence is 14 residues long. CDR3 loop: CASSPVEDNSPLHF. CDR3 sequence (DNA): TGTGCCAGCAGCCCCGTCGAGGATAATTCACCCCTCCACTTT.

The chain employs TRBV6-5 and TRBJ2-7; 9 nucleotides match TRBD2. V shed 6 bases, J shed 7 bases, and the junction held 7 bases outside the gene matches. The CDR3 loop spans 13 amino acids. Germline loops: CDR1 MNHEY, CDR2 SVGAGI. DNA for the CDR3: TGTGCCAGCAGCTGGCGGGGGGGAAGGGAGCAGTACTTC. Translation: CASSWRGGREQYF.

This clone was seen only once. This rearrangement joins TRBV5-1 to TRBJ1-3, with D unclear. The CDR3 covers 13 residues. Trimming shortened V by 1 base and J by 8 bases, and 10 bases separated the two germline ends. Germline CDR1 SGHRS, CDR2 YFSETQ. The CDR3 spells CASSLTGVDTIYF. The CDR3, as DNA: TGCGCCAGCAGCTTGACTGGCGTAGACACCATATATTTT.

The chain couples TRBV29-1 to TRBJ1-2; 8 positions match TRBD1. Germline V lookup: CDR1 SQVTM, CDR2 ANQGSEA. J was trimmed by 4 bases and V by 6 bases; bases with no gene match: 7. This CDR3 is built from 13 residues. The CDR3 loop is CSVDLQGGYGYTF. The CDR3 region has the DNA TGCAGCGTAGACCTACAGGGGGGCTATGGCTACACCTTC.

This sequence joins TRBV6-5 and TRBJ2-1; 7 bases are a match to TRBD2. This CDR3 region has 14 residues. Germline CDR1 MNHEY, CDR2 SVGAGI. The ends lost 8 bases at V and 0 bases at J; junction bases unmatched: 4. CDR3 in amino acids: CASWGGSSYNEQFF. CDR3 nucleotide sequence: TGTGCCAGCTGGGGGGGGAGCTCCTACAATGAGCAGTTCTTC.

This clone has a handful of counts. The rearrangement links TRBV18 to TRBJ1-1, with D hard to call. The length of the CDR3 is 14 residues. CDR1 is KGHSH and CDR2 is LQKENI in the germline V gene. With 1 base removed from V and 4 bases from J, the gap between germline ends came to 10 bases. The CDR3 sequence is CASSPRHLVTEAFF. The DNA of the CDR3 is TGTGCCAGCTCACCACGACACCTGGTCACTGAAGCTTTCTTT.

This chain connects TRBV9 to TRBJ1-6; 10 nucleotides agree with TRBD1. CDR1 SGDLS and CDR2 YYNGEE come from the germline V gene. J lost 9 bases, V lost 4 bases, and 7 bases had no gene match. The CDR3 spans 15 residues. The CDR3 reads CASSPGDRGSSPLHF. The CDR3 nucleotides read TGTGCCAGCAGCCCTGGGGACAGGGGCAGTTCACCCCTCCACTTT.